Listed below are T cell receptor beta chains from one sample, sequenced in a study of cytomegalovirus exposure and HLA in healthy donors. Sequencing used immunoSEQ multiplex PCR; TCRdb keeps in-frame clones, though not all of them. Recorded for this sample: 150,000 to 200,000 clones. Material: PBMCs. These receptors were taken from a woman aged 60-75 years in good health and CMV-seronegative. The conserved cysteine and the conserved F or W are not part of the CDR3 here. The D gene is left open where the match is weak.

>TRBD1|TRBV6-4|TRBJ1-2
ASRADRDNYGYT
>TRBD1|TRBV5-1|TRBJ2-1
ASSLGQGIYNEQF
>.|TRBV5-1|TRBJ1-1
ASSLTDLNTEAF
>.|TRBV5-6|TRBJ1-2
ASSLQNYGYT
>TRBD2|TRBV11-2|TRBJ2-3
ASRRGLAGSTDTQY
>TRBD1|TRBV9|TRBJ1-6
ASSPRDRGTGSPLH
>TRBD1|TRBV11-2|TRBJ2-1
ASSRVGQGFDNEQF
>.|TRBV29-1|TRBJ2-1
SVVTGTSIGYNEQF
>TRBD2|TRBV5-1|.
ASSIGGTSGTRYFSYEQY
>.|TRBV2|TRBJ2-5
ASSEYQRETQY
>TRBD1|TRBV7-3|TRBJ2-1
ASSVTGSYNEQF
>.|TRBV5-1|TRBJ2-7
ASSLQARPDLFSSYEQY
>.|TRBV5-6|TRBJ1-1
ASSLEGRGGTEAF
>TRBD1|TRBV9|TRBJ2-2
ASSRQGHNTGELF
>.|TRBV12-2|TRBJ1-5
ASRLAIESGYQPQH
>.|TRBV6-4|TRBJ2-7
ASSDLGSPTQRTSYEQY
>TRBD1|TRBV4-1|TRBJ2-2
ASSPGDRVTGELF
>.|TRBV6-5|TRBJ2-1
ASRLLGGAFNEQF
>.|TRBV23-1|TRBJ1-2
ASHKTWTAANYGYT
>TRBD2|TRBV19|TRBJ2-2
ASSWPSRGGKKTGELF
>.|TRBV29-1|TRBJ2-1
SVTDRQVQF
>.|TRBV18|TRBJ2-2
ASSGSQTANTGELF
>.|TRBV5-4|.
ASSLGRERYEQY